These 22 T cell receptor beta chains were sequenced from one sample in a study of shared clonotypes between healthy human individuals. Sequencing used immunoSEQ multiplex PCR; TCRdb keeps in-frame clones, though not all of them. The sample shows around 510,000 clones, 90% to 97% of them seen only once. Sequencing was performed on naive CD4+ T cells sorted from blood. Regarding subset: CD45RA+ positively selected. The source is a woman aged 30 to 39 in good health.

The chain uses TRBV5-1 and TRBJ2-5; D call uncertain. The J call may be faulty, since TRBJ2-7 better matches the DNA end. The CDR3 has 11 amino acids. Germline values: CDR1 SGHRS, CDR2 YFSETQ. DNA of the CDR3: TGCGCCAGCAGCTTGGACTACGAGCAGTACTTC. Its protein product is CASSLDYEQYF.

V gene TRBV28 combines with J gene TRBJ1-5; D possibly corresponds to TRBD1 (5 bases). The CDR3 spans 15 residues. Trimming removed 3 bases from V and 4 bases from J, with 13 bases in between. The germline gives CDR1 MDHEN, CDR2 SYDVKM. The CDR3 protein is CASSLGGRLNQPQHF. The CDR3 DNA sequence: TGTGCCAGCAGTTTGGGGGGTAGGTTGAATCAGCCCCAGCATTTT.

The CDR3 reads CASSSGQGWTEAFF. CDR3 nucleotides: TGTGCCAGCAGCTCGGGACAGGGATGGACTGAAGCTTTCTTT. V usage is TRBV7-9 and J usage is TRBJ1-1; 9 nucleotides agree with TRBD1. This CDR3 contains 14 residues. The germline V gene encodes CDR1 SEHNR and CDR2 FQNEAQ (reference sequence). V shed 4 bases and J 5 bases; nucleotides not matched to a gene: 5.

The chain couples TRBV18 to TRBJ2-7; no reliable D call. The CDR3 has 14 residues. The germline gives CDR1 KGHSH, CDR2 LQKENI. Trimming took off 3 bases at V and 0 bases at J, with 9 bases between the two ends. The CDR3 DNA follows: TGTGCCAGCTCACCGCCCCACCTCTCCTACGAGCAGTACTTC. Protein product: CASSPPHLSYEQYF.

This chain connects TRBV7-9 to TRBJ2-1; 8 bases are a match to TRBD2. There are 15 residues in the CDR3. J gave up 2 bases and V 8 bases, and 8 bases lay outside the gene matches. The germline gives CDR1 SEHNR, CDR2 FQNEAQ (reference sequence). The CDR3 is CASELTSGTYNEQFF. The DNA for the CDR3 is TGTGCCAGCGAACTAACTAGCGGTACCTACAATGAGCAGTTCTTC.

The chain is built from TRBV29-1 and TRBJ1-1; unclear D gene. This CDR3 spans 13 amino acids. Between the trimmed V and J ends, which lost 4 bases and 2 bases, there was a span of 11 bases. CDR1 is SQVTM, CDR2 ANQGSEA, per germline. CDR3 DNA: TGCAGCGTTGGGACGGCGACAAACACTGAAGCTTTCTTT. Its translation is CSVGTATNTEAFF.

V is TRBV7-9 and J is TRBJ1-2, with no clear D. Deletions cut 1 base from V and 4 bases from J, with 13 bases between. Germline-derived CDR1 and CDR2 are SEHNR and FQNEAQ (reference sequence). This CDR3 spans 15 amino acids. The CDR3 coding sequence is TGTGCCAGCAGCTTAGTCCCCCCCCCACCCTATGGCTACACCTTC. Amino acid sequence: CASSLVPPPPYGYTF.

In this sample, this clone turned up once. CDR3 loop: CASREGSAREEQYF. The CDR3 coding sequence is TGTGCCAGCAGAGAAGGCAGCGCCAGGGAAGAGCAGTACTTC. The V call is TRBV28, the J call TRBJ2-7; TRBD1 might be the D (5 bases). CDR3 length: 14 residues. Germline assignment: CDR1 MDHEN and CDR2 SYDVKM. V was pared by 6 bases and J by 7 bases, with 19 bases between.

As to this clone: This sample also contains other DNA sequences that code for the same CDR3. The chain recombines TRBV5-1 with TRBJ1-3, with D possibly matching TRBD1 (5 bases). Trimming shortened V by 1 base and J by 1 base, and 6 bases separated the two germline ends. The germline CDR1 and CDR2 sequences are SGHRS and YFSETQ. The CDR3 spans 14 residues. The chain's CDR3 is CASSLSGSGNTIYF. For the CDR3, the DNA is TGCGCCAGCAGCTTGTCAGGGTCTGGAAACACCATATATTTT.

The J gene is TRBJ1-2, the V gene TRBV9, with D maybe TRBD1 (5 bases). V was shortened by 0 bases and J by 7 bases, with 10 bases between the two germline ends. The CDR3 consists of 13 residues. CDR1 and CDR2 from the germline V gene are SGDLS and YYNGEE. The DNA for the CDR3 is TGTGCCAGCAGCGTAGCTGAGGGGCTTGGCTACACCTTC. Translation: CASSVAEGLGYTF. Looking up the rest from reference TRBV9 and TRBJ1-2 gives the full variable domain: DSGVTQTPKHLITATGQRVTLRCSPRSGDLSVYWYQQSLDQGLQFLIQYYNGEERAKGNILERFSAQQFPDLHSELNLSSLELGDSALYFCASSVAEGLGYTFGSGTRLTVV.

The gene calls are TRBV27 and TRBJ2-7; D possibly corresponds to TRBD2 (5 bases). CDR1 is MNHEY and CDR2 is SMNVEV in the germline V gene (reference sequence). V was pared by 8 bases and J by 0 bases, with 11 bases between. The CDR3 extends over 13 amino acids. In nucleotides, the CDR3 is TGTGCCAGCGGCTCGGGGTTCTCCTACGAGCAGTACTTC. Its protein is CASGSGFSYEQYF.

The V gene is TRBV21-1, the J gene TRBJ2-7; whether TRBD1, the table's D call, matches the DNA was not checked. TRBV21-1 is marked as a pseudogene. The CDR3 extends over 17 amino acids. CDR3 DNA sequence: TGTGCCAGCAGCAGAATTCCCTTCGGGACAGGGTGCTACGAGCAGTACTTC. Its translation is CASSRIPFGTGCYEQYF.

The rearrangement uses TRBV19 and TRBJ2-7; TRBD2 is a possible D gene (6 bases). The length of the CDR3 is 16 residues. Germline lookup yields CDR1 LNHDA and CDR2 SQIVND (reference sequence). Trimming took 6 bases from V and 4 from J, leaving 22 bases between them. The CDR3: CASSYPSDTGGYEQYF. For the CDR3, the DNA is TGTGCCAGTAGCTATCCATCGGACACTGGGGGGTACGAGCAGTACTTC.

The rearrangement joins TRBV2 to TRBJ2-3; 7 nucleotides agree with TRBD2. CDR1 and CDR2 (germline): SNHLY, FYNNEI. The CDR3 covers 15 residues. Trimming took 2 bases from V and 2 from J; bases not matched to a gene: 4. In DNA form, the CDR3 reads TGTGCCAGCAGTGAAACTAGCGCTAACACAGATACGCAGTATTTT. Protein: CASSETSANTDTQYF.

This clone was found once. The CDR3 reads CASSLAPGAGYNEQFF. The CDR3 DNA sequence: TGCGCCAGCAGCTTGGCCCCGGGGGCGGGCTACAATGAGCAGTTCTTC. This chain uses TRBV5-1 with TRBJ2-1; D possibly uses TRBD1 or TRBD2 (6 bases each). CDR1 is SGHRS, CDR2 YFSETQ, per germline. The CDR3 covers 16 residues. With 0 bases removed from V and 3 bases from J, the gap between germline ends came to 13 bases.

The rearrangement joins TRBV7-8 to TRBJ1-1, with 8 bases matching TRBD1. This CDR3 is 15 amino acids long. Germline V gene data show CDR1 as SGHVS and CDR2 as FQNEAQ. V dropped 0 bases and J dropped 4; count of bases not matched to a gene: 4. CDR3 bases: TGTGCCAGCAGCTTAGCGCAGGGGGCTAGCACTGAAGCTTTCTTT. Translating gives CASSLAQGASTEAFF. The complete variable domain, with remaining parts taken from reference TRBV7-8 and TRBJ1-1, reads GAGVSQSPRYKVAKRGQDVALRCDPISGHVSLFWYQQALGQGPEFLTYFQNEAQLDKSGLPSDRFFAERPEGSVSTLKIQRTQQEDSAVYLCASSLAQGASTEAFFGQGTRLTVV.

CDR3 residues: CAITNLGGYTF. CDR3 DNA sequence: TGTGCCATAACGAATCTGGGTGGCTACACCTTC. The J gene is TRBJ1-2, the V gene TRBV10-3; unclear D gene. The germline gives CDR1 ENHRY, CDR2 SYGVKD. Trimming removed 9 bases at V and 7 bases at J, with 12 bases between. This CDR3 comprises 11 residues.

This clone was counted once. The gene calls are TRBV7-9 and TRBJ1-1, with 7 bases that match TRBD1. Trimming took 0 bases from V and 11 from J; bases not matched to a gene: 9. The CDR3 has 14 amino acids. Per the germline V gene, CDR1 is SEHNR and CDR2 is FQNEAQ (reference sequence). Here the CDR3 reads CASSLAEGARRAFF. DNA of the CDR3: TGTGCCAGCAGCTTAGCGGAGGGGGCTCGACGGGCTTTCTTT.

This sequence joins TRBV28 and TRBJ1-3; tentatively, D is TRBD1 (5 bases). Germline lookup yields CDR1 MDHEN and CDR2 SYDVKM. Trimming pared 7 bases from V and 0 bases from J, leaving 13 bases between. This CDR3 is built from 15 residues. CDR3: CASTNPGGSGNTIYF. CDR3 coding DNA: TGTGCCAGCACCAATCCGGGGGGCTCTGGAAACACCATATATTTT.

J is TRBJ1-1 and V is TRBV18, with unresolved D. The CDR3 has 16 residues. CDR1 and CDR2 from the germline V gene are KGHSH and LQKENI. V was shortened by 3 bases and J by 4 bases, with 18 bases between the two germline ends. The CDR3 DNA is TGTGCCAGCTCACCTGGAGTAACGGGCGCCGGCACTGAAGCTTTCTTT. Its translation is CASSPGVTGAGTEAFF.

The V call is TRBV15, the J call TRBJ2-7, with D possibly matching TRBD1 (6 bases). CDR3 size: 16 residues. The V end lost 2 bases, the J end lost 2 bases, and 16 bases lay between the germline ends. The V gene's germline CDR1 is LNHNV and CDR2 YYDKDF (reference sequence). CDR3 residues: CATSRTPGVITYEQYF. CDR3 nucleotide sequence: TGTGCCACCAGCAGAACCCCAGGGGTTATAACCTACGAGCAGTACTTC.

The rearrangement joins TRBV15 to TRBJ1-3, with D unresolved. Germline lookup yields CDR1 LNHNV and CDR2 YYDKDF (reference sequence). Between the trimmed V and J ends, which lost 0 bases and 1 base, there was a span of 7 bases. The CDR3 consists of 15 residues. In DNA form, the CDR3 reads TGTGCCACCAGCAGAGATGTAGGATCTGGAAACACCATATATTTT. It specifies CATSRDVGSGNTIYF. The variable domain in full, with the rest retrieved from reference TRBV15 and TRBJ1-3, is DAMVIQNPRYQVTQFGKPVTLSCSQTLNHNVMYWYQQKSSQAPKLLFHYYDKDFNNEADTPDNFQSRRPNTSFCFLDIRSPGLGDTAMYLCATSRDVGSGNTIYFGEGSWLTVV.